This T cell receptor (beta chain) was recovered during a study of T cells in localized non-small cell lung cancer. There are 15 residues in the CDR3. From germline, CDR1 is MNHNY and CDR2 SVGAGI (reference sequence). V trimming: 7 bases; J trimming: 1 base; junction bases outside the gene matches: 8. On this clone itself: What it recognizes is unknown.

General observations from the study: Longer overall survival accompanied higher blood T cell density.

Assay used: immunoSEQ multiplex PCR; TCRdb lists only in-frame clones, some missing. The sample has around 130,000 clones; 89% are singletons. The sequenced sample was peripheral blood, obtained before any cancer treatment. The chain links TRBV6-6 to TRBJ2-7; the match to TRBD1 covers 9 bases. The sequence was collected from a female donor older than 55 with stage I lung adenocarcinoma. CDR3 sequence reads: CASTTGGASSYEQYF. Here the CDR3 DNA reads TGTGCCAGCACTACAGGGGGCGCAAGTTCCTACGAGCAGTACTTC.